A single T cell receptor (beta chain) is shown here with its context. These data belong to a study of blood T cell repertoires in COVID-19. In germline, CDR1 is SGDLS, CDR2 YYNGEE. The CDR3 totals 15 residues. Trimming stripped 3 bases from V and 3 bases from J, with 12 bases between. Method: immunoSEQ multiplex PCR; TCRdb's copy keeps in-frame clones and lacks some. This table has about 200,000 clones, approximately 87% appearing once. The sequenced material came from peripheral blood. The V call is TRBV9, the J call TRBJ1-4; D is perhaps TRBD1 (6 bases). This clonotype was sampled from a woman in her sixties or seventies with acute or convalescent COVID-19. CDR3 sequence (DNA): TGTGCCAGCAGCGCTACGGACAGATCTAATGAAAAACTGTTTTTT. Residues: CASSATDRSNEKLFF.